This TCR beta chain was sequenced for a study of T-cell reconstitution after alpha-beta-depleted transplantation in children (dated by TCRdb to 2015 to 2016). With regard to the full study: Using TCR repertoire profiling, the study followed T-cell immune reconstitution in a quantitative way in children after TCRalphabeta/CD19-depleted allogeneic hematopoietic cell transplantation.

The study at large found these results: Over the following months the frequencies of hyperexpanded clones went down, and after one year T-cell counts and TCRbeta diversity were mostly credited to newly produced T cells. In some patients, the high TCRbeta diversity seen at day 60 was put down to recipient T cells and intrathymic progenitors that had survived conditioning. Apparently early alphabetaT-cell count recovery about two months after transplant reportedly relied on only several hundred rapidly expanded clones derived from non-depleted graft cells.

The treatment or condition label here, explained by the study, means: allogeneic hematopoietic cell transplantation with graft depleted of TCRalphabeta T cells and CD19 B cells. The children who served as transplant recipients had been given grafts of TCRalphabeta/CD19-depleted allogeneic hematopoietic cells. Libraries were prepared through PCR. TCRdb lists the instrument as Illumina HiSeq 2500. TCR libraries were prepared with molecular barcoding, using unique molecular identifiers to normalize TCRbeta repertoire quantification. In TCRdb, the public reads were trimmed at Q25 with fastp and aligned with MiXCR, with productive beta chains retained. Rows are unified per CDR3 protein, each entry keeping the most common DNA and genes. This sample has a few hundred thousand distinct CDR3 sequences in its table, and 27% of those were observed once. Of the sample, around 36% is held by the ten largest clones.

Regarding this clonotype: The antigen it recognizes is unknown. Per-nucleotide qualities are absent, and no much larger clonotype sits a single base away.

The CDR3 numbers 16 residues from cysteine through phenylalanine. Of all the DNA, just the CDR3 is kept, 48 bases in frame from base 1. V trim: 5 bases; J trim: 4 bases; unmatched bases: 11. The clonotype was recovered from a boy under two years old with Wiskott-Aldrich syndrome, due to receive a stem cell transplant. The source material was PBMCs, sampled before TCRalphabeta/CD19-depleted stem cell transplant. The chain was built from TRBV12-3 or TRBV12-4 and TRBJ2-1; TRBD2 lines up with 7 middle nucleotides. The CDR3: CASSQFPSGGYNEQFF. The DNA sequence follows: TGTGCCAGCAGTCAATTTCCTAGCGGAGGTTACAATGAGCAGTTCTTC.